Each of the 28 T cell receptor beta chains below was sequenced from the same sample in a study of early T cells in non-severe SARS-CoV-2 infection. From the 5' RACE reads, TCRdb called clonotypes with MiXCR, one entry per CDR3 protein. The data hold 100,000 to 150,000 distinct CDR3 sequences, with 15% observed a single time. Sample: whole blood. Receptors originate from an adult who was a healthcare worker with PCR-confirmed SARS-CoV-2 infection or an uninfected control (not recorded which).

This clonotype occurred a few times. The chain combines TRBV7-8 with TRBJ1-5, with 7 bases fitting TRBD1. The CDR3 extends over 14 amino acids. Trimming cost V 2 bases and J 6 bases; bases outside gene matches: 4. Germline V lookup: CDR1 SGHVS, CDR2 FQNEAQ. Here the CDR3 reads CASSLNRGGQPQHF. CDR3 DNA: TGTGCCAGCAGCTTAAACAGGGGCGGTCAGCCCCAGCATTTT.

The CDR3 region is CASSYFEGTEAFF. CDR3 coding DNA: TGTGCCAGCAGTTACTTCGAGGGCACTGAAGCTTTCTTT. The rearrangement joins TRBV6-6 to TRBJ1-1; D unclear. The CDR3 has 13 amino acids. V shed 1 base and J shed 4 bases, with 7 bases lying between them. Germline values: CDR1 MNHNY, CDR2 SVGAGI (reference sequence).

This clonotype appeared a few times. The genes are TRBV10-2 and TRBJ2-5, with D tentatively TRBD1 or TRBD2 (5 bases each). V was shortened by 9 bases and J by 0 bases, with 17 bases between the two germline ends. The CDR3 covers 15 residues. The germline V gene encodes CDR1 WSHSY and CDR2 SAAADI. CDR3 nucleotides: TGCGCCAGTCAAAAGGGACCGGTTGACCAAGAGACCCAGTACTTC. Its protein product is CASQKGPVDQETQYF.

There are a few counts of this clonotype. This chain connects TRBV29-1 to TRBJ2-1; TRBD2 matches 16 bases. CDR3 length equals 14 residues. Germline V gene data show CDR1 as SQVTM and CDR2 as ANQGSEA. After removal of 6 bases from V and 7 bases from J, the junction contained 3 bases not matched to a gene. In DNA, the CDR3 is TGCAGCGTCTCGGGACTAGCGGGGGGGAATGAGCAGTTCTTC. This encodes CSVSGLAGGNEQFF.

Regarding this clonotype: This may be a read error, as it is one base from a much larger clone. The CDR3 end shows no conserved phenylalanine or tryptophan, and so a read error is likely. V and J are TRBV20-1 and TRBJ2-7, with a possible D match to TRBD2 (5 bases). Trimming took off 6 bases at V and 0 bases at J, with 15 bases between the two ends. The CDR3 is 14 residues long. The germline V gene has CDR1 DFQATT and CDR2 SNEGSKA (reference sequence). CDR3 region: CSANGRESSYEQYL. In nucleotides, the CDR3 is TGCAGTGCGAACGGACGGGAAAGCTCCTACGAGCAGTACCTC.

The CDR3: CASSPGLAGLSFQETQYF. CDR3 nucleotides: TGCGCCAGCAGCCCTGGACTAGCGGGGCTTTCTTTCCAAGAGACCCAGTACTTC. The rearrangement links TRBV5-1 to TRBJ2-5; TRBD2 matches 12 bases. CDR1 is SGHRS and CDR2 is YFSETQ in the germline V gene. V lost 4 bases and J lost 1; bases outside the gene matches: 11. CDR3 length: 18 residues.

The sample holds many counts of this clonotype. The chain joins TRBV7-6 to TRBJ2-2, with 8 bases identical to TRBD1. The CDR3 is 15 residues long. J lost 5 bases, V lost 0 bases, and 2 bases had no gene match. Germline CDR1 and CDR2: SGHVS and FNYEAQ. CDR3 in amino acids: CASSLARGLTGELFF. CDR3 in DNA: TGTGCCAGCAGCTTAGCCAGGGGGCTTACCGGGGAGCTGTTTTTT.

The V call is TRBV7-8, the J call TRBJ1-3, with TRBD1 matching 8 bases. Germline V gene lookup returns CDR1 SGHVS and CDR2 FQNEAQ. The CDR3 is 11 amino acids. Trimming took 4 bases from V and 14 from J; bases not matched to a gene: 4. DNA of the CDR3: TGTGCCAGCAGCTCGGACAGGGTTCTATATTTT. It specifies CASSSDRVLYF.

The sample holds a few counts of this clonotype. The chain uses TRBV7-9 and TRBJ1-5; weak D call: TRBD1 (6 bases). Germline V gene sequence: CDR1 SEHNR, CDR2 FQNEAQ (reference sequence). The CDR3 runs 17 residues. Between the trimmed V and J ends, which lost 0 bases and 0 bases, there was a span of 12 bases. The CDR3 is CASSLAVAGDSNQPQHF. For the CDR3, the DNA is TGTGCCAGCAGCTTAGCCGTGGCAGGGGATAGCAATCAGCCCCAGCATTTT.

This clonotype occurred a few times. CDR3 DNA: TGCGCCAGCAGCTTGGTAGGGGGGCACGAGACCCAGTACTTC. Translated, it gives CASSLVGGHETQYF. This sequence joins TRBV5-1 and TRBJ2-5; D tentatively fits TRBD1 or TRBD2 (6 bases each). Germline assignment: CDR1 SGHRS and CDR2 YFSETQ. V dropped 0 bases and J dropped 5 bases, with 11 bases sitting between them. This CDR3 has 14 residues.

The rearrangement links TRBV5-8 to TRBJ1-6; tentatively, D is TRBD1 (5 bases). This CDR3 comprises 14 residues. V was clipped by 1 base and J by 10 bases, with 12 bases between them. Germline-derived CDR1 and CDR2 are SGHTS and YDEGEE. The CDR3 region is CASSLNQGSSPLHF. The DNA for the CDR3 is TGTGCCAGCAGCTTGAATCAGGGATCCTCACCCCTCCACTTT.

The sample holds a few counts of this clonotype. This chain uses TRBV20-1 with TRBJ1-2; no clear D gene. V was cut by 2 bases and J by 0 bases, with 7 bases left in between. CDR1 and CDR2 from the germline V gene are DFQATT and SNEGSKA (reference sequence). The CDR3 sequence is 13 residues long. CDR3 nucleotide sequence: TGCAGTGCTAGACAGCTTACTAACTATGGCTACACCTTC. Encoded protein: CSARQLTNYGYTF.

The chain combines TRBV3-1 with TRBJ1-1; D is possibly TRBD1 (5 bases). Germline CDR1 LGHDT, CDR2 YNNKEL (reference sequence). This CDR3 region has 16 residues. With 0 bases removed from V and 5 bases from J, the gap between germline ends came to 16 bases. The CDR3 coding sequence is TGTGCCAGCAGCCAAGATGCGGCAGGGAGGGGAACTGAAGCTTTCTTT. This encodes CASSQDAAGRGTEAFF.

This clonotype was counted once. The J gene is TRBJ2-1, the V gene TRBV2, with 10 bases lining up with TRBD2. This CDR3 spans 14 amino acids. J lost 7 bases, V lost 7 bases, and 7 bases had no gene match. Germline values: CDR1 SNHLY, CDR2 FYNNEI. The CDR3 coding sequence is TGTGCCAGCATCAGCGGGGGGGCCGTTAATGAGCAGTTCTTC. Translating it yields CASISGGAVNEQFF.

The rearrangement uses TRBV2 and TRBJ1-2, with TRBD1 matching 7 bases. V trimming: 4 bases; J trimming: 8 bases; junction bases outside the gene matches: 4. Germline CDR1 and CDR2: SNHLY and FYNNEI. This CDR3 has 12 residues. This chain's CDR3 is CASSVTGDGYTF. DNA of the CDR3: TGTGCCAGCAGTGTCACAGGGGACGGCTACACCTTC.

This chain uses TRBV3-1 with TRBJ2-5, with 12 bases fitting TRBD2. The CDR3 loop spans 16 amino acids. J was trimmed by 0 bases and V by 3 bases; bases with no gene match: 2. The V gene's germline CDR1 is LGHDT and CDR2 YNNKEL (reference sequence). CDR3 protein: CASSHRTSGDQETQYF. CDR3 sequence (DNA): TGTGCCAGCAGCCACCGGACTAGCGGGGACCAAGAGACCCAGTACTTC.

This clonotype has more than one count but fewer than ten. The CDR3 region is CASSPSLTRGTDTQYF. DNA for the CDR3: TGTGCCAGCAGCCCCAGCCTGACTAGGGGCACAGATACGCAGTATTTT. The chain combines TRBV7-9 with TRBJ2-3, with a tentative D call TRBD2 (6 bases). The CDR3 extends over 16 amino acids. V was pared by 5 bases and J by 1 base, with 16 bases between. The germline V gene encodes CDR1 SEHNR and CDR2 FQNEAQ (reference sequence).

This clonotype showed up just a few times. The V and J genes are TRBV4-1 and TRBJ2-1, with D unclear. CDR1 is MGHRA and CDR2 is YSYEKL in the germline V gene. Trimming cost V 4 bases and J 7 bases, with 8 bases left between them. The CDR3 loop spans 12 amino acids. CDR3 bases: TGCGCCAGCAGCCGTACCAGGAATGAGCAGTTCTTC. Translated: CASSRTRNEQFF.

Only a few counts were recorded for this clonotype. J is TRBJ1-6 and V is TRBV5-8, with a tentative D call TRBD1 (5 bases). Germline CDR1 SGHTS, CDR2 YDEGEE. The CDR3 is made up of 15 amino acids. V was shortened by 5 bases and J by 12 bases, with 21 bases between the two germline ends. The CDR3 DNA reads as TGTGCCAGCAGACACTCCGGGACGGGGGTGGTACCCCTCCACTTT. Translation gives CASRHSGTGVVPLHF. The full variable domain, its missing parts supplied by reference TRBV5-8 and TRBJ1-6, is EAGVTQSPTHLIKTRGQQATLRCSPISGHTSVYWYQQALGLGLQFLLWYDEGEERNRGNFPPRFSGRQFPNYSSELNVNALELEDSALYLCASRHSGTGVVPLHFGNGTRLTVT.

In this sample, this clonotype turned up a few times. This sequence joins TRBV27 and TRBJ2-3; D is unresolved. The V gene's germline CDR1 is MNHEY and CDR2 SMNVEV (reference sequence). The CDR3 contains 15 residues. V dropped 5 bases and J dropped 5 bases, with 17 bases sitting between them. CDR3 coding DNA: TGTGCCAGCAGTCCCGTGTGGGCCGTAAGAGATACGCAGTATTTT. It is translated as CASSPVWAVRDTQYF.

CDR3 in amino acids: CASSYRDLLSNEQFF. The CDR3 bases are TGTGCCAGCAGTTACAGGGACCTCCTCTCCAATGAGCAGTTCTTC. The chain has TRBV6-6 and TRBJ2-1; D possibly uses TRBD1 or TRBD2 (5 bases each). Germline V gene lookup returns CDR1 MNHNY and CDR2 SVGAGI (reference sequence). The CDR3 is made up of 15 amino acids. The germline V and J ends were trimmed by 2 bases and 6 bases, with 14 bases remaining between them.

The V and J genes are TRBV7-3 and TRBJ2-4; 7 positions agree with TRBD2. This CDR3 contains 14 residues. The V segment lost 4 bases and the J segment 2 bases; nucleotides outside the gene matches: 2. The germline V gene encodes CDR1 SGHTA and CDR2 FQGTGA. The CDR3 region is CASSSGGPKNIQYF. CDR3 coding DNA: TGTGCCAGCAGCTCGGGGGGACCCAAAAACATTCAGTACTTC.

This chain uses TRBV5-1 with TRBJ1-1; D might be TRBD1 (6 bases). Germline V gene data show CDR1 as SGHRS and CDR2 as YFSETQ. V dropped 3 bases and J dropped 1 base, with 10 bases sitting between them. The length of the CDR3 is 14 residues. This CDR3 is CASSWGPGNTEAFF. The CDR3 coding sequence is TGCGCCAGCAGCTGGGGGCCAGGGAACACTGAAGCTTTCTTT.

In this sample, this clonotype turned up many times. The genes are TRBV4-1 and TRBJ1-5; D remains unclear. Germline V gene data show CDR1 as MGHRA and CDR2 as YSYEKL. The CDR3 covers 13 residues. V dropped 4 bases and J dropped 6 bases, with 10 bases sitting between them. The CDR3 region is CASSPQEGQPQHF. The DNA for the CDR3 is TGCGCCAGCAGCCCTCAGGAGGGTCAGCCCCAGCATTTT.

This rearrangement joins TRBV7-6 to TRBJ2-1; D perhaps matches TRBD1 (6 bases). The CDR3 totals 15 residues. Germline V gene sequence: CDR1 SGHVS, CDR2 FNYEAQ. V was pared by 1 base and J by 0 bases, with 7 bases between. The CDR3 DNA sequence: TGTGCCAGCAGCTTAGTCAGGGGCTCCTACAATGAGCAGTTCTTC. Protein product: CASSLVRGSYNEQFF.

J is TRBJ1-2 and V is TRBV4-1; no firm D call. Trimming left V 0 bases short and J 5 bases short, with 13 bases between. There are 15 residues in the CDR3. The germline gives CDR1 MGHRA, CDR2 YSYEKL. CDR3 DNA: TGCGCCAGCAGCCAAGAAGGCCTTTCCTTTTATGGCTACACCTTC. Encoded protein: CASSQEGLSFYGYTF.

J is TRBJ1-1 and V is TRBV6-4; TRBD1 might be the D (6 bases). This CDR3 spans 14 amino acids. Germline V gives CDR1 MRHNA, CDR2 SNTAGT. Trimming pared 3 bases from V and 4 bases from J, leaving 12 bases between. CDR3 in amino acids: CASSEQGISTEAFF. The CDR3 DNA is TGTGCCAGCAGTGAACAGGGTATCTCCACTGAAGCTTTCTTT.

This clonotype was seen a few times. The chain couples TRBV3-1 to TRBJ2-2; D ambiguous. The V end was cut by 3 bases, the J end by 4 bases, with 9 bases between. The CDR3 has 14 amino acids. Per germline, CDR1 LGHDT and CDR2 YNNKEL (reference sequence). The CDR3 spells CASSHSSSTGELFF. The CDR3 nucleotides are TGTGCCAGCAGCCATAGCAGCTCCACCGGGGAGCTGTTTTTT.